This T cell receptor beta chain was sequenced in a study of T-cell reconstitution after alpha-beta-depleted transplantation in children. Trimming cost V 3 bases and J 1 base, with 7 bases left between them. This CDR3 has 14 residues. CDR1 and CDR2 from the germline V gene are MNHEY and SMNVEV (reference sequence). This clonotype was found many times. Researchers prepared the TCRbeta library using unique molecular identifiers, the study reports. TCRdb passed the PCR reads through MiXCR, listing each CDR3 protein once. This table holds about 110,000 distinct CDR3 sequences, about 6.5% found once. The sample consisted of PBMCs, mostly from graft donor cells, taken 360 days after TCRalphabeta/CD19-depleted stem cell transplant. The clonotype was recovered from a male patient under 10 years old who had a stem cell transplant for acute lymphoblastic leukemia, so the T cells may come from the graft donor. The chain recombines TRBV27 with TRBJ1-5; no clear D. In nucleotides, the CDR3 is TGTGCCAGCAGTTTGGGAGGGAGCAATCAGCCCCAGCATTTT. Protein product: CASSLGGSNQPQHF.